The rows below give T cell receptor beta chains drawn from one sample of a study of cytomegalovirus exposure and HLA in healthy donors. Here immunoSEQ multiplex PCR was the method, and the copy in TCRdb shows in-frame clones only, minus some. Of about 89,000 clones listed, under 80% are singletons. The sample was PBMCs. These receptors all come from a woman in her thirties in good health and CMV-seronegative. Both conserved end residues are part of each CDR3. A D gene is named only where the DNA matches it firmly. A row's size may be missing; if present it is once, few, many or a size class.

V,length,J,D,size,CDR3,DNA
TRBV19,13,TRBJ2-1,.,medium-sized,CASSITSNNEQFF,TGTGCCAGTAGTATTACTTCCAACAATGAGCAGTTCTTC
TRBV5-1,16,TRBJ2-1,TRBD2,.,CASSFGLAGGRGEQFF,TGCGCCAGCAGCTTTGGACTAGCGGGAGGGCGAGGTGAGCAGTTCTTC
TRBV10-3,13,TRBJ1-3,TRBD1,few,CAISPGQGNTIYF,TGTGCCATCAGTCCCGGACAGGGTAACACCATATATTTT
TRBV10-1,13,TRBJ1-1,.,few,CASSVYRNTEAFF,TGCGCCAGCAGTGTTTACAGGAACACTGAAGCTTTCTTT
TRBV5-1,14,TRBJ1-1,TRBD1,.,CASSGGQRGTEAFF,TGCGCCAGCAGCGGGGGACAGAGGGGCACTGAAGCTTTCTTT
TRBV18,15,TRBJ2-7,.,few,CASSPGLGTFYEQYF,TGTGCCAGCTCACCAGGATTGGGGACATTCTACGAGCAGTACTTC
TRBV7-2,19,TRBJ2-7,TRBD1,.,CASSLALDIGRQGADEQYF,TGTGCCAGCAGCTTAGCGCTGGATATCGGGCGGCAGGGGGCAGACGAGCAGTACTTC
TRBV6-1,16,TRBJ1-2,.,.,CASSEVGRGEGYGYTF,TGTGCCAGCAGTGAAGTCGGTCGGGGGGAAGGGTATGGCTACACCTTC
TRBV11-1,17,TRBJ2-7,.,.,CASSLTPTGAVGGEQYF,TGTGCCAGCAGCCTGACCCCGACAGGCGCCGTAGGGGGCGAGCAGTACTTC
TRBV28,15,TRBJ2-7,.,.,CASSFAWTGSYEQYF,TGTGCCAGCAGTTTCGCCTGGACTGGCTCCTACGAGCAGTACTTC
TRBV10-1,13,TRBJ1-6,.,.,CASSGQINSPLHF,TGCGCCAGCAGTGGACAGATTAATTCACCCCTCCACTTT